A single sample is the source of the 13 T cell receptor beta chains below, sequenced in a study of long-term antiretroviral therapy in people with HIV. Samples were assayed with immunoSEQ v3.0 at survey level. The data were produced by immunoSEQ multiplex PCR, yet TCRdb's version contains in-frame clones alone and is incomplete. Of roughly 18,000 clones in the sample, roughly nine tenths are singletons; the top ten hold about 9.1%. Source: unsorted PBMCs, taken 4.2 years after starting antiretroviral therapy. The receptor set was obtained from a man aged 50 or older with HIV.

This clone was counted a few times. V usage is TRBV6-5 and J usage is TRBJ1-1; D may be TRBD1 (5 bases). The CDR3 extends over 13 amino acids. Between the trimmed V and J ends, which lost 6 bases and 3 bases, there was a span of 11 bases. Looked up from germline, CDR1 is MNHEY and CDR2 is SVGAGI. The CDR3: CASSLGTDTEAFF. CDR3 nucleotide sequence: TGTGCCAGCAGCCTAGGGACGGACACTGAAGCTTTCTTT.

The rearrangement joins TRBV6-1 to TRBJ2-1, with TRBD2 matching over 7 bases. Trimming took 1 base from V and 3 from J; bases not matched to a gene: 3. Germline CDR1 reads MNHNS; CDR2 reads SASEGT. This CDR3 has 15 amino acids. Here the CDR3 reads CASSEGWGGYNEQFF. CDR3 bases: TGTGCCAGCAGTGAAGGGTGGGGGGGCTACAATGAGCAGTTCTTC.

The V gene is TRBV7-9, the J gene TRBJ1-6, with a tentative D call TRBD1 (6 bases). This CDR3 has 15 residues. Germline lookup yields CDR1 SEHNR and CDR2 FQNEAQ (reference sequence). Trimming cost V 5 bases and J 5 bases, with 13 bases left between them. This CDR3 reads CASSPAGANNSPLHF. CDR3 nucleotide sequence: TGTGCCAGCAGCCCTGCGGGGGCTAATAATTCACCCCTCCACTTT.

This clone was counted once. J is TRBJ1-2 and V is TRBV30; the D gene is possibly TRBD1 (6 bases). The germline V and J ends were trimmed by 0 bases and 0 bases, with 8 bases remaining between them. Looked up from germline, CDR1 is GTSNPN and CDR2 is SVGIG (reference sequence). The CDR3 is 14 residues long. The chain's CDR3 is CAWSVGQTNYGYTF. The CDR3 region has the DNA TGTGCCTGGAGTGTAGGACAGACTAACTATGGCTACACCTTC.

This chain connects TRBV28 to TRBJ2-7; tentatively, D is TRBD1 (5 bases). CDR1 and CDR2 (germline): MDHEN, SYDVKM. CDR3 size: 14 residues. V was pared by 5 bases and J by 2 bases, with 13 bases between. CDR3 DNA sequence: TGTGCCAGCAGTCACAGGACGGTGACCTACGAGCAGTACTTC. Its translation is CASSHRTVTYEQYF.

This chain joins TRBV19 and TRBJ1-6; 8 nucleotides align to TRBD1. Germline V gene sequence: CDR1 LNHDA, CDR2 SQIVND (reference sequence). J gave up 9 bases and V 5 bases, and 9 bases lay outside the gene matches. CDR3 length: 15 residues. CDR3 sequence reads: CASSGQGRASSPLHF. The CDR3 DNA reads as TGTGCCAGTAGTGGACAGGGTCGGGCGAGTTCACCCCTCCACTTT.

In its sample, this clone was seen a few times. The V call is TRBV19, the J call TRBJ2-4; TRBD2 matches at 9 bases. Germline V gene sequence: CDR1 LNHDA, CDR2 SQIVND (reference sequence). The CDR3 is 17 amino acids. V trimming: 3 bases; J trimming: 0 bases; junction bases outside the gene matches: 6. CDR3 in DNA: TGTGCCAGTAGTATCCTCGCTAGCGGGGTAGCCAAAAACATTCAGTACTTC. Amino acids: CASSILASGVAKNIQYF.

The chain is built from TRBV30 and TRBJ2-1, with D possibly being TRBD1 (6 bases). The germline V and J ends were trimmed by 2 bases and 6 bases, with 20 bases remaining between them. CDR3 size: 16 residues. The germline V gene has CDR1 GTSNPN and CDR2 SVGIG (reference sequence). In DNA, the CDR3 is TGTGCCTGGAGTTACGACGTAGGACAGTGGGGCAATGAGCAGTTCTTC. Amino acid sequence: CAWSYDVGQWGNEQFF.

The chain employs TRBV7-2 and TRBJ2-7, with 8 bases fitting TRBD1. The CDR3 is 15 amino acids. V trimming: 1 base; J trimming: 3 bases; junction bases outside the gene matches: 5. The V gene's germline CDR1 is SGHTA and CDR2 FQGNSA. For the CDR3, the DNA is TGTGCCAGCAGCTTAGAACCCGGACAGGGCTACGAGCAGTACTTC. Translation gives CASSLEPGQGYEQYF.

This chain connects TRBV6-1 to TRBJ2-7; TRBD2 aligns across 12 bases. The CDR3 extends over 15 amino acids. V lost 8 bases to trimming and J lost 3 bases; unmatched junction nucleotides: 8. Per germline, CDR1 MNHNS and CDR2 SASEGT. The CDR3 region has the DNA TGTGCCAGCTCCAGACTAGCGGGGGACCACTACGAGCAGTACTTC. It yields the protein CASSRLAGDHYEQYF.

This chain joins TRBV2 and TRBJ1-3, with TRBD1 as a possible D gene (6 bases). This CDR3 has 14 amino acids. With 9 bases removed from V and 0 bases from J, the gap between germline ends came to 12 bases. From germline, CDR1 is SNHLY and CDR2 FYNNEI. CDR3 nucleotide sequence: TGTGCCAGATCACAGGGTGACTCTGGAAACACCATATATTTT. Translating gives CARSQGDSGNTIYF. The complete variable domain, with remaining parts taken from reference TRBV2 and TRBJ1-3, reads EPEVTQTPSHQVTQMGQEVILRCVPISNHLYFYWYRQILGQKVEFLVSFYNNEISEKSEIFDDQFSVERPDGSNFTLKIRSTKLEDSAMYFCARSQGDSGNTIYFGEGSWLTVV.

The J gene is TRBJ2-7, the V gene TRBV20-1; perhaps TRBD1 as D (5 bases). V lost 5 bases and J lost 6, with 11 bases in between. Germline CDR1 and CDR2: DFQATT and SNEGSKA (reference sequence). The CDR3 contains 11 residues. CDR3 sequence: CSAGAILEQYF. CDR3 in DNA: TGCAGTGCTGGGGCCATCCTCGAGCAGTACTTC.

This clone has just a few counts. The J gene is TRBJ2-3, the V gene TRBV7-2; possibly TRBD2 for D (6 bases). Germline V lookup: CDR1 SGHTA, CDR2 FQGNSA. The CDR3 length is 13 residues. V shed 0 bases and J shed 7 bases, with 8 bases lying between them. The CDR3 is CASSLAGGHTQYF. CDR3 in DNA: TGTGCCAGCAGCTTAGCGGGGGGTCATACGCAGTATTTT.